These 2 T cell receptor beta chains were sequenced from one sample in a study of shared clonotypes between healthy human individuals. Profiling relied on immunoSEQ multiplex PCR, and the TCRdb table lists in-frame clones only, not all of them. The data contain about 2.2 million clones, roughly 91% of them singletons. The naive CD8 population came from CD45RO-negative cells selected for CCR7, without terminally differentiated effector memory CD45RA+ cells. The sample was naive CD8+ T cells from PBMCs. The receptor set was obtained from a man aged 18-30 years in good health. Some clones in this sample may be carry-over from other donors' samples.

In this sample, this clone turned up once. This chain links TRBV6-5 with TRBJ2-7; a possible D gene is TRBD2 (5 bases). V lost 3 bases and J lost 2, with 11 bases in between. CDR1 is MNHEY, CDR2 SVGAGI, per germline. The length of the CDR3 is 14 residues. CDR3 DNA sequence: TGTGCCAGCAGTTATGGTGAGCGGACCTACGAGCAGTACTTC. Its translation is CASSYGERTYEQYF.

The chain links TRBV11-2 to TRBJ2-7; D may be TRBD2 (7 bases). This CDR3 spans 14 amino acids. CDR1 SGHAT and CDR2 FQNNGV come from the germline V gene. V dropped 0 bases and J dropped 5 bases, with 11 bases sitting between them. CDR3 sequence reads: CASSLDPGGHEQYF. Here the CDR3 DNA reads TGTGCCAGCAGCTTAGATCCGGGGGGCCACGAGCAGTACTTC.